A single sample is the source of the 6 T cell receptor beta chains below, sequenced in a study of T cell responses to AZD1222 COVID-19 vaccine (dated by TCRdb to the early 2020s). The meaning of the sample's time point label: about 28 days (+/-7) after the second vaccine dose. The library was made by the immunoSEQ multiplex PCR assay. Held by TCRdb, this immuneACCESS table contains in-frame sequences only and omits some clones. Under half of the omission traces to an unresolved V gene where checked; the cause of the rest is unknown. This sample is represented by roughly 86,000 clones; 85% of them were singletons. About 4.5% of the sample rests with the top ten. Sequences were derived from peripheral blood, sampled 28 days after the second AZD1222 dose. Receptors originate from an adult who received the AZD1222 COVID-19 vaccine.

In its sample, this clone was seen once. V gene TRBV12-3 or TRBV12-4 combines with J gene TRBJ2-7; D tentatively reads TRBD1 or TRBD2 (6 bases each). Trimming took 1 base from V and 6 from J, leaving 10 bases between them. The CDR3 contains 13 residues. As DNA, the CDR3 is TGTGCCAGCAGTTTAGGAGGGGGGAGCGAGCAGTACTTC. This encodes CASSLGGGSEQYF.

This clone has only a few counts. This chain links TRBV19 with TRBJ1-5; 7 bases match TRBD1. Germline CDR1 LNHDA, CDR2 SQIVND (reference sequence). This CDR3 region has 15 residues. V lost 2 bases and J lost 4; bases outside the gene matches: 5. The CDR3: CASSIIAGGNQPQHF. Written as DNA, the CDR3 is TGTGCCAGTAGTATAATCGCAGGGGGTAATCAGCCCCAGCATTTT.

The sample holds one count of this clone. The J gene is TRBJ2-7, the V gene TRBV6-5; 7 bases fit TRBD1. The CDR3 contains 16 residues. Per the germline V gene, CDR1 is MNHEY and CDR2 is SVGAGI. Trimming cost V 4 bases and J 6 bases; bases outside gene matches: 15. CDR3 sequence: CASSLDRPSLGVEQYF. CDR3 nucleotides: TGTGCCAGCAGTTTGGACAGGCCCTCCTTGGGGGTCGAGCAGTACTTC.

The chain carries TRBV7-2 and TRBJ1-5; D not certain. The CDR3 is 13 residues long. Deletions cut 5 bases from V and 5 bases from J, with 10 bases between. The germline gives CDR1 SGHTA, CDR2 FQGNSA. The CDR3 region is CASSPLFDQPQHF. The DNA for the CDR3 is TGTGCCAGCAGCCCATTATTTGATCAGCCCCAGCATTTT.

This chain joins TRBV19 and TRBJ1-5, with D hard to call. CDR3 length equals 14 residues. Germline V gives CDR1 LNHDA, CDR2 SQIVND (reference sequence). V lost 0 bases and J lost 8, with 11 bases in between. This CDR3 is CASSIDLGGKPQHF. The CDR3 nucleotides read TGTGCCAGTAGTATAGATTTGGGAGGGAAGCCCCAGCATTTT. Variable domain in full (rest from reference TRBV19 and TRBJ1-5): DGGITQSPKYLFRKEGQNVTLSCEQNLNHDAMYWYRQDPGQGLRLIYYSQIVNDFQKGDIAEGYSVSREKKESFPLTVTSAQKNPTAFYLCASSIDLGGKPQHFGDGTRLSIL.

This sequence joins TRBV5-1 and TRBJ2-7; 9 bases map to TRBD2. The CDR3 covers 17 residues. In germline, CDR1 is SGHRS, CDR2 YFSETQ. J gave up 1 base and V 0 bases, and 8 bases lay outside the gene matches. The CDR3 region has the DNA TGCGCCAGCAGCTTGGAGGGTAGCGGGAGACTATCCTACGAGCAGTACTTC. Amino acid sequence: CASSLEGSGRLSYEQYF.